A single T cell receptor (beta chain) is shown here with its context. TCRdb's copy holds only in-frame clones and misses some; the assay was immunoSEQ multiplex PCR. The sample consists of over 150,000 clones, roughly 95% of them appearing once. This entry comes from a study of control samples from healthy donors and cancer patients. V was cut by 0 bases and J by 8 bases, with 10 bases left in between. This CDR3 has 13 amino acids. Per germline, CDR1 MNHNS and CDR2 SASEGT. The TCR was taken from a woman younger than 45 in good health. This chain uses TRBV6-1 with TRBJ1-2; D is perhaps TRBD1 (5 bases). Sample: blood. CDR3 nucleotides: TGTGCCAGCAGTGAAGCGTGGGGACGCGGCTACACCTTC. This sequence encodes CASSEAWGRGYTF.